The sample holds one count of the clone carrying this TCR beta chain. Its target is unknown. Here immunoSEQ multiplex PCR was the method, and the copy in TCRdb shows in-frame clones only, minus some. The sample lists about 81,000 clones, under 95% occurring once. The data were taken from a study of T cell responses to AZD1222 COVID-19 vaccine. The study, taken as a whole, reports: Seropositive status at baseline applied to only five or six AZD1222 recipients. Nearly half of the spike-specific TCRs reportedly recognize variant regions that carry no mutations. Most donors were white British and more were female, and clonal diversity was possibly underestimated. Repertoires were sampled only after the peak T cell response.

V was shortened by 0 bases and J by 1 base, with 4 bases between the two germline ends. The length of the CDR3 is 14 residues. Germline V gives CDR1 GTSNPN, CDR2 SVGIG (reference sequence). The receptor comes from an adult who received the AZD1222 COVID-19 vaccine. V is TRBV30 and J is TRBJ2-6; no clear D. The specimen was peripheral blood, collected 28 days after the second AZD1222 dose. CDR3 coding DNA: TGTGCCTGGAGTGTAGGGTCTGGGGCCAACGTCCTGACTTTC. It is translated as CAWSVGSGANVLTF.